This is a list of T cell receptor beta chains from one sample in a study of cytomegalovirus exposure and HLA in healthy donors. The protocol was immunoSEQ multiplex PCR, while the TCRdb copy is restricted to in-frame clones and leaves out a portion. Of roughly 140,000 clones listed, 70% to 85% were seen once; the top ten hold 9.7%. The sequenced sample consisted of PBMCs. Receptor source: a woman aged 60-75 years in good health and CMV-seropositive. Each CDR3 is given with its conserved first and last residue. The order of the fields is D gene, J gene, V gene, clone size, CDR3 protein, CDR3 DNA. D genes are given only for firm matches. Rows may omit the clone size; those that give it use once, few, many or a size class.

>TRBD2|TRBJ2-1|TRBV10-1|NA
CASSVAGGAGGEQFF
TGCGCCAGCAGTGTGGCCGGGGGGGCTGGGGGGGAGCAGTTCTTC
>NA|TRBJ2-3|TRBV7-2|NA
CASSLRGRTDTQYF
TGTGCCAGCAGCTTAAGGGGAAGGACAGATACGCAGTATTTT
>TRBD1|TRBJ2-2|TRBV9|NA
CASMGGTGNTGELFF
TGTGCCAGCATGGGCGGGACAGGGAACACCGGGGAGCTGTTTTTT
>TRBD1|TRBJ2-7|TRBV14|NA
CASSQGGTGKYEQYF
TGTGCCAGCAGCCAAGGCGGGACAGGGAAATACGAGCAGTACTTC
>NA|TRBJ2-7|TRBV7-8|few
CASSLGGASYEQYF
TGTGCCAGCAGCTTAGGGGGCGCCTCCTACGAGCAGTACTTC
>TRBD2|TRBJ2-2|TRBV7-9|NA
CASSIPVTSGFANTGELFF
TGTGCCAGCAGCATCCCCGTGACTAGCGGCTTCGCGAACACCGGGGAGCTGTTTTTT
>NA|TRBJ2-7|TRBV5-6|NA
CASSLQGSYEQYF
TGTGCCAGCAGCTTGCAGGGCTCCTACGAGCAGTACTTC
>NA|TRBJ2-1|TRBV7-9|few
CASSSTGYNEQFF
TGTGCCAGCAGCTCTACAGGGTACAATGAGCAGTTCTTC
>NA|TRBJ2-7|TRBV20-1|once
CSAKITAEQYF
TGCAGTGCTAAGATAACCGCCGAGCAGTACTTC
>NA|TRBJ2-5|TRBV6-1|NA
CAGSKGQEQYF
TGTGCCGGATCCAAGGGACAAGAGCAGTACTTC
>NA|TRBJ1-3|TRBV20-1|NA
CSAAGRNTIYF
TGCAGTGCTGCAGGGAGAAACACCATATATTTT
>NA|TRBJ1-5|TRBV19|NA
CASKWGRPGNQPQHF
TGTGCCAGTAAGTGGGGCCGACCAGGCAATCAGCCCCAGCATTTT
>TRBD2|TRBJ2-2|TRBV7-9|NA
CASSPSTSGRGGELFF
TGTGCCAGCAGCCCTTCGACTAGCGGGAGAGGCGGGGAGCTGTTTTTT
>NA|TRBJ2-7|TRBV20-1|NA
CSANLQGGQYF
TGCAGTGCGAACCTTCAGGGGGGCCAGTACTTC
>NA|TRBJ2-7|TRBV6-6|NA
CASSEGPYEQYF
TGTGCCAGCAGTGAGGGCCCCTACGAGCAGTACTTC
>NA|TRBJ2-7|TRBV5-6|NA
CASSEHGSGRYEQYF
TGTGCCAGCAGCGAGCATGGTAGCGGCCGCTACGAGCAGTACTTC
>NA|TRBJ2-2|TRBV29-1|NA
CSHRVGGELFF
TGCAGCCACAGGGTTGGCGGGGAGCTGTTTTTT